This T cell receptor (beta chain) was sequenced for a study of T cells after yellow fever vaccination. TCRdb analysed the 5' RACE reads with MiXCR anew, one entry per CDR3 protein. This table has 360,000 or so distinct CDR3 sequences, 11% appearing once. The table lists this clonotype with a few counts. The CDR3 is 18 residues long. Germline values: CDR1 LGHNA, CDR2 YSLEER. Trimming took 3 bases from V and 0 from J, leaving 17 bases between them. The gene calls are TRBV4-3 and TRBJ2-2; either TRBD1 or TRBD2 may supply D (5 bases each). The clonotype was recovered from a man aged 18 to 29 who received the YFV17D yellow fever vaccine. The sequences come from PBMCs, collected on the day of the first yellow fever vaccination. CDR3 nucleotide sequence: TGCGCCAGCAGCCATCTTACCGGGACGCCGACGAACACCGGGGAGCTGTTTTTT. This translates into CASSHLTGTPTNTGELFF.